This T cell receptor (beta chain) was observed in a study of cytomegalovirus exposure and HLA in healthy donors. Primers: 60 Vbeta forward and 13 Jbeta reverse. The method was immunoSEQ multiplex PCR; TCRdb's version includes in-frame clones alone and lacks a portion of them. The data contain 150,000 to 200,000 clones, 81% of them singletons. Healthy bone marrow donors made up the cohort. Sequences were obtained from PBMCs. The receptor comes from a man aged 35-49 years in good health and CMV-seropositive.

CDR3 loop: CASSQSRTGGYDNEKLFF. In nucleotides, the CDR3 is TGCGCCAGCAGTCAATCCCGGACAGGGGGCTACGATAATGAAAAACTGTTTTTT. The chain joins TRBV23-1 to TRBJ1-4, with 11 bases aligning to TRBD1. TRBV23-1 is annotated as an ORF whose role is uncertain. J was trimmed by 4 bases and V by 0 bases; bases with no gene match: 7. The CDR3 spans 18 residues.